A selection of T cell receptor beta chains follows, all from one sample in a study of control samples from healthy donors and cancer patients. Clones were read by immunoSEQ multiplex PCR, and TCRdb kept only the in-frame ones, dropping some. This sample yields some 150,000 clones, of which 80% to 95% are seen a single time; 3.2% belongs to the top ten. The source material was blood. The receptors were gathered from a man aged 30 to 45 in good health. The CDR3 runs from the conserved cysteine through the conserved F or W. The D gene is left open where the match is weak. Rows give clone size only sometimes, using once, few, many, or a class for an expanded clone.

CDR3nt: TGTGCCAGCAGTTCGAACAGTCATAGCAATCAGCCCCAGCATTTT
CDR3aa: CASSSNSHSNQPQHF
j_gene: TRBJ1-5
d_gene: -
abundance: -
v_gene: TRBV28

CDR3nt: TGTGCCAGCAGTCTCCGGGACACTTTATACGAGCAGTACTTC
CDR3aa: CASSLRDTLYEQYF
j_gene: TRBJ2-7
d_gene: -
abundance: -
v_gene: TRBV28

CDR3nt: TGTGCCAGCAGTTTTAGGTGGCAGGGGGGCACAGATACGCAGTATTTT
CDR3aa: CASSFRWQGGTDTQYF
j_gene: TRBJ2-3
d_gene: TRBD1
abundance: -
v_gene: TRBV28

CDR3nt: TGTGCCAACCTGGTACCTGGCACGAGCAATCAGCCCCAGCATTTT
CDR3aa: CANLVPGTSNQPQHF
j_gene: TRBJ1-5
d_gene: -
abundance: -
v_gene: TRBV28

CDR3nt: TGTGCCAGCAGTGCGTACCCTCAGGTCGGCTACACCTTC
CDR3aa: CASSAYPQVGYTF
j_gene: TRBJ1-2
d_gene: -
abundance: -
v_gene: TRBV12-3/TRBV12-4

CDR3nt: TGTGCCAGCTACCGTTCGGGGATAAGCGAAAAACTGTTTTTT
CDR3aa: CASYRSGISEKLFF
j_gene: TRBJ1-4
d_gene: -
abundance: -
v_gene: TRBV7-9

CDR3nt: TGTGCCAGCAGTGAGCGACAGGGGGGGTCCTACGAGCAGTACTTC
CDR3aa: CASSERQGGSYEQYF
j_gene: TRBJ2-7
d_gene: TRBD1
abundance: -
v_gene: TRBV6-1

CDR3nt: TGTGCCAGCAGCTTAGGACTAGCCCTTGAGCAGTTCTTC
CDR3aa: CASSLGLALEQFF
j_gene: TRBJ2-1
d_gene: TRBD2
abundance: -
v_gene: TRBV7-2

CDR3nt: TGTGCCAGCACCCTAAGTTCCATGAACACTGAAGCTTTCTTT
CDR3aa: CASTLSSMNTEAFF
j_gene: TRBJ1-1
d_gene: -
abundance: once
v_gene: TRBV28

CDR3nt: TGCGCCAGCAGCTTCCACCAGGGGGCCTACGAGCAGTACTTC
CDR3aa: CASSFHQGAYEQYF
j_gene: TRBJ2-7
d_gene: TRBD1
abundance: once
v_gene: TRBV5-1

CDR3nt: TGTGCCAGCAGCTTGTTTCGGCCAGTCTCTTTTAATTCACCCCTCCACTTT
CDR3aa: CASSLFRPVSFNSPLHF
j_gene: TRBJ1-6
d_gene: -
abundance: -
v_gene: TRBV5-6

CDR3nt: TGTGCCAGCAGCACTACCCCCCGCTCTGGAAACACCATATATTTT
CDR3aa: CASSTTPRSGNTIYF
j_gene: TRBJ1-3
d_gene: -
abundance: -
v_gene: TRBV7-2

CDR3nt: TGCGCCAGCAGCTTGGCACTAGCGGGAGATACGCAGTATTTT
CDR3aa: CASSLALAGDTQYF
j_gene: TRBJ2-3
d_gene: TRBD2
abundance: -
v_gene: TRBV5-1

CDR3nt: TGTGCCAGCAGTTACTCGACAGGGACGGATACGCAGTATTTT
CDR3aa: CASSYSTGTDTQYF
j_gene: TRBJ2-3
d_gene: TRBD1
abundance: once
v_gene: TRBV6-5

CDR3nt: TGTGCCAGCTCACCAATAGCGTGGCAGGGGGCAGGGAACACTGAAGCTTTCTTT
CDR3aa: CASSPIAWQGAGNTEAFF
j_gene: TRBJ1-1
d_gene: TRBD1
abundance: once
v_gene: TRBV18

CDR3nt: TGTGCCTGGAGTACACACGGACAGAAAAACATTCAGTACTTC
CDR3aa: CAWSTHGQKNIQYF
j_gene: TRBJ2-4
d_gene: -
abundance: once
v_gene: TRBV30

CDR3nt: TGCGCCAGCAGCTTTGGGACTCGGGGCTACACCTTC
CDR3aa: CASSFGTRGYTF
j_gene: TRBJ1-2
d_gene: -
abundance: -
v_gene: TRBV5-1

CDR3nt: TGTGCCAGCAGTGAAGCCGGCAGGGGAAACACTGAAGCTTTCTTT
CDR3aa: CASSEAGRGNTEAFF
j_gene: TRBJ1-1
d_gene: -
abundance: -
v_gene: TRBV6-1

CDR3nt: TGTGCCAGCAGCGTAGAGAGGACACCCCAAGAGACCCAGTACTTC
CDR3aa: CASSVERTPQETQYF
j_gene: TRBJ2-5
d_gene: -
abundance: -
v_gene: TRBV9

CDR3nt: TGTGCCAGCAGTTTAGGGGCGGACTATGGCTACACCTTC
CDR3aa: CASSLGADYGYTF
j_gene: TRBJ1-2
d_gene: -
abundance: -
v_gene: TRBV12-3/TRBV12-4

CDR3nt: TGTGCCAGCAGCCCGGGGACGGGGTCAACTAATGAAAAACTGTTTTTT
CDR3aa: CASSPGTGSTNEKLFF
j_gene: TRBJ1-4
d_gene: -
abundance: -
v_gene: TRBV7-8

CDR3nt: TGTGCCAGCAGCCCGCTAGCGGGGGGGATCAATGAGCAGTTCTTC
CDR3aa: CASSPLAGGINEQFF
j_gene: TRBJ2-1
d_gene: TRBD2
abundance: -
v_gene: TRBV6-4

CDR3nt: TGCGCCAGCAGTGAGAGTCCGGGGAGCACAGATACGCAGTATTTT
CDR3aa: CASSESPGSTDTQYF
j_gene: TRBJ2-3
d_gene: -
abundance: -
v_gene: TRBV10-1

CDR3nt: TGCAGCGTACGCCAGACAGTAGAAGCTTTCTTT
CDR3aa: CSVRQTVEAFF
j_gene: TRBJ1-1
d_gene: -
abundance: once
v_gene: TRBV29-1

CDR3nt: TGTGCCAGCAGCCAACGAACCTCTCGGGGGGCTAATGAAAAACTGTTTTTT
CDR3aa: CASSQRTSRGANEKLFF
j_gene: TRBJ1-4
d_gene: -
abundance: -
v_gene: TRBV14

CDR3nt: TGCGCCAGCTCGAGCGGGGGGCGGACCGGGGAGCTGTTTTTT
CDR3aa: CASSSGGRTGELFF
j_gene: TRBJ2-2
d_gene: TRBD2
abundance: -
v_gene: TRBV4-1

CDR3nt: TGCAGCGTTAGACAGGGGGACACTGAAGCTTTCTTT
CDR3aa: CSVRQGDTEAFF
j_gene: TRBJ1-1
d_gene: TRBD1
abundance: once
v_gene: TRBV29-1

CDR3nt: TGTGCCAGTAGTATGGGGGAGTGGGAAAAACTGTTTTTT
CDR3aa: CASSMGEWEKLFF
j_gene: TRBJ1-4
d_gene: -
abundance: -
v_gene: TRBV19

CDR3nt: TGTGCCAGTAGTGCTCGACTGAGAAATGAAAAACTGTTTTTT
CDR3aa: CASSARLRNEKLFF
j_gene: TRBJ1-4
d_gene: -
abundance: -
v_gene: TRBV19

CDR3nt: TGTGCCACCAGCAGAGATAAGGCAGCTCGTCAGCCCCAGCATTTT
CDR3aa: CATSRDKAARQPQHF
j_gene: TRBJ1-5
d_gene: -
abundance: -
v_gene: TRBV15

CDR3nt: TGTGCCAGCTCACTTGAAACAAGGGGCGTAGATGGCTACACCTTC
CDR3aa: CASSLETRGVDGYTF
j_gene: TRBJ1-2
d_gene: -
abundance: -
v_gene: TRBV18

CDR3nt: TGTGCCAGTAGTATAGGCTGGGGGGAAGATCAGCCCCAGCATTTT
CDR3aa: CASSIGWGEDQPQHF
j_gene: TRBJ1-5
d_gene: -
abundance: -
v_gene: TRBV19

CDR3nt: TGTGCCAGCAGTTTATCTCGCAGCTTACATGAAGCTTTCTTT
CDR3aa: CASSLSRSLHEAFF
j_gene: TRBJ1-1
d_gene: -
abundance: -
v_gene: TRBV27

CDR3nt: TGTGCCAGCAGTTTAAGGAGGGAGAACTATGGCTACACCTTC
CDR3aa: CASSLRRENYGYTF
j_gene: TRBJ1-2
d_gene: -
abundance: -
v_gene: TRBV27

CDR3nt: TGTGCCACCAGCCGGACGGCAAACACTGAAGCTTTCTTT
CDR3aa: CATSRTANTEAFF
j_gene: TRBJ1-1
d_gene: -
abundance: few
v_gene: TRBV15

CDR3nt: TGTGCCAGCAGCTTAGCGGGGCTCGGACGGTACACTGAAGCTTTCTTT
CDR3aa: CASSLAGLGRYTEAFF
j_gene: TRBJ1-1
d_gene: -
abundance: -
v_gene: TRBV7-2

CDR3nt: TGTGCCAGCAGCTTAGTTTGGGATCCGGGACACCTTGAAAAACTGTTTTTT
CDR3aa: CASSLVWDPGHLEKLFF
j_gene: TRBJ1-4
d_gene: -
abundance: -
v_gene: TRBV11-2

CDR3nt: TGTGCCACCAGTGTAACGGGTTTGGGGGAGCTGTTTTTT
CDR3aa: CATSVTGLGELFF
j_gene: TRBJ2-2
d_gene: -
abundance: -
v_gene: TRBV24-1

CDR3nt: TGTGCCAGCAGTTACGGAGCAGGGAACACTGAAGCTTTCTTT
CDR3aa: CASSYGAGNTEAFF
j_gene: TRBJ1-1
d_gene: -
abundance: -
v_gene: TRBV6-5

CDR3nt: TGCGCCAGCAGCCAGGCCGGGACAACCTCCTACGAGCAGTACTTC
CDR3aa: CASSQAGTTSYEQYF
j_gene: TRBJ2-7
d_gene: -
abundance: -
v_gene: TRBV4-1

CDR3nt: TGTGCCAGCAGTCCAGCTAGCGGGGGGGCAACAGATACGCAGTATTTT
CDR3aa: CASSPASGGATDTQYF
j_gene: TRBJ2-3
d_gene: TRBD2
abundance: -
v_gene: TRBV6-4

CDR3nt: TGTGCCAGCAGCGGACGGCTCCGTGGCTACACCTTC
CDR3aa: CASSGRLRGYTF
j_gene: TRBJ1-2
d_gene: -
abundance: -
v_gene: TRBV12-3/TRBV12-4

CDR3nt: TGTGCCAGCAGAAACGGGGACAGGGGGACCTATGGCTACACCTTC
CDR3aa: CASRNGDRGTYGYTF
j_gene: TRBJ1-2
d_gene: TRBD1
abundance: -
v_gene: TRBV5-4

CDR3nt: TGTGCCAGCAGCTTTGCGGATAACTATGGCTACACCTTC
CDR3aa: CASSFADNYGYTF
j_gene: TRBJ1-2
d_gene: -
abundance: -
v_gene: TRBV5-5

CDR3nt: TGTGCCGCCGACAGTAGCAATCAGCCCCAGCATTTT
CDR3aa: CAADSSNQPQHF
j_gene: TRBJ1-5
d_gene: -
abundance: once
v_gene: TRBV28

CDR3nt: TGTGCCAGTAGTATATTGGGGGGCACAGATACGCAGTATTTT
CDR3aa: CASSILGGTDTQYF
j_gene: TRBJ2-3
d_gene: -
abundance: -
v_gene: TRBV19

CDR3nt: TGTGCCAGCAGTCCCCCCCGTGACAGGGAAGCTTTCTTT
CDR3aa: CASSPPRDREAFF
j_gene: TRBJ1-1
d_gene: -
abundance: -
v_gene: TRBV12-3/TRBV12-4

CDR3nt: TGTGCCAGTAGTATGACCGGGGGGGCCTCAGATACGCAGTATTTT
CDR3aa: CASSMTGGASDTQYF
j_gene: TRBJ2-3
d_gene: TRBD2
abundance: -
v_gene: TRBV19

CDR3nt: TGTGCCAGCAGCCAAGGGGGGGTAGGAAACACCATATATTTT
CDR3aa: CASSQGGVGNTIYF
j_gene: TRBJ1-3
d_gene: -
abundance: -
v_gene: TRBV3-1/TRBV3-2

CDR3nt: TGTGCCAGCAGCCCCGGTCGGAGCGGGGTTACCTACAATGAGCAGTTCTTC
CDR3aa: CASSPGRSGVTYNEQFF
j_gene: TRBJ2-1
d_gene: TRBD2
abundance: -
v_gene: TRBV5-6

CDR3nt: TGTGCCAGTAGTCCAGGACAGGGGACGCCAGATACGCAGTATTTT
CDR3aa: CASSPGQGTPDTQYF
j_gene: TRBJ2-3
d_gene: TRBD1
abundance: -
v_gene: TRBV19

CDR3nt: TGTGCCAGCAGTTTTGGGTCAGGGGAAGCTTTCTTT
CDR3aa: CASSFGSGEAFF
j_gene: TRBJ1-1
d_gene: -
abundance: -
v_gene: TRBV27

CDR3nt: TGTGCCAGCAGTCCCTCGGGACTTGAAGCTTTCTTT
CDR3aa: CASSPSGLEAFF
j_gene: TRBJ1-1
d_gene: -
abundance: -
v_gene: TRBV6-5

CDR3nt: TGTGCCAGTAACGGGGAGAACACTGAAGCTTTCTTT
CDR3aa: CASNGENTEAFF
j_gene: TRBJ1-1
d_gene: -
abundance: -
v_gene: TRBV19

CDR3nt: TGTGCCAGCAGTGAAGTTTGGCAGGGAGGGGAAAAACTGTTTTTT
CDR3aa: CASSEVWQGGEKLFF
j_gene: TRBJ1-4
d_gene: -
abundance: -
v_gene: TRBV6-1

CDR3nt: TGTGCCAGCAGCCCAAGGGGACGGCCGAACACTGAAGCTTTCTTT
CDR3aa: CASSPRGRPNTEAFF
j_gene: TRBJ1-1
d_gene: -
abundance: -
v_gene: TRBV11-2

CDR3nt: TGTGCCAGCAGCTTTGGCCGGGGACAAGGAAATGGCTACACCTTC
CDR3aa: CASSFGRGQGNGYTF
j_gene: TRBJ1-2
d_gene: -
abundance: -
v_gene: TRBV11-2

CDR3nt: TGTGCCAGCGCCCTATCTTCGGTTAGCTCCTACGAGCAGTACTTC
CDR3aa: CASALSSVSSYEQYF
j_gene: TRBJ2-7
d_gene: -
abundance: once
v_gene: TRBV28

CDR3nt: TGTGCCAGCCAAACACAGAAATACTCTGGAAACACCATATATTTT
CDR3aa: CASQTQKYSGNTIYF
j_gene: TRBJ1-3
d_gene: -
abundance: -
v_gene: TRBV2

CDR3nt: TGTGCCTGGGACAGGGGTAAACTTAAGCGGGGAAGCTCCTACAATGAGCAGTTCTTC
CDR3aa: CAWDRGKLKRGSSYNEQFF
j_gene: TRBJ2-1
d_gene: -
abundance: few
v_gene: TRBV30